This TCR beta chain was found in a study of T-cell reconstitution after alpha-beta-depleted transplantation in children. The CDR3 totals 16 residues. V shed 0 bases and J 4 bases; nucleotides not matched to a gene: 9. Looked up from germline, CDR1 is SGHKS and CDR2 is YYEKEE (reference sequence). Construction of the TCRbeta library involved unique molecular identifiers. TCRdb fed the PCR reads into MiXCR, producing one record per CDR3 protein. The sample holds 70,000 to 95,000 distinct CDR3 sequences, 12% seen once. This clonotype was detected many times. Sequencing was performed on PBMCs from the stem cell graft donor, taken from the stem cell graft. The sequence came from a human donor who donated a stem cell graft to a child with inherited bone marrow failure. The rearrangement joins TRBV5-5 to TRBJ1-2, with TRBD1 matching over 7 bases. CDR3 sequence reads: CASSLALQGWAYGYTF. CDR3 DNA sequence: TGTGCCAGCAGCTTGGCCCTACAGGGGTGGGCCTATGGCTACACCTTC.